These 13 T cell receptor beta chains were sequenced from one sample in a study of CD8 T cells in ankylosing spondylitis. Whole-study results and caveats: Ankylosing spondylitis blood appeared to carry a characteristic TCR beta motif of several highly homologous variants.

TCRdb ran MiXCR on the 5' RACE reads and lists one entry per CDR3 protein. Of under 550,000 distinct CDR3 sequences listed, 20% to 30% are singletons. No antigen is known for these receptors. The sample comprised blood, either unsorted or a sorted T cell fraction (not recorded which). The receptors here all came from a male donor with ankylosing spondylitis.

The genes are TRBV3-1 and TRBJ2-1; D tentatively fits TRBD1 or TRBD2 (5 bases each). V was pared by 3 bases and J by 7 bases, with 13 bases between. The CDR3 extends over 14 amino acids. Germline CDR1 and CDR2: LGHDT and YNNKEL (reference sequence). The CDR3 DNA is TGTGCCAGCAGCCAGGGACCTTCGGGAAATGAGCAGTTCTTC. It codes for CASSQGPSGNEQFF.

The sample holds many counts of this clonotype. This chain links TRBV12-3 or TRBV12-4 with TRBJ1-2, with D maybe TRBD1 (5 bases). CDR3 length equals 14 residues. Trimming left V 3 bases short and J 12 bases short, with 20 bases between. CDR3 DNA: TGTGCCAGCAGTTTGAACGGATCCCCCTGGGGGGACACCTTC. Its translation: CASSLNGSPWGDTF.

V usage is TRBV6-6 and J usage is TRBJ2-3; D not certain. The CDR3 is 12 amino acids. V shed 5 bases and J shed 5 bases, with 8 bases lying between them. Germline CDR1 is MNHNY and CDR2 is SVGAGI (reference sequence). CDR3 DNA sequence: TGTGCCAGCAGTCTTGATAAAGATACGCAGTATTTT. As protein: CASSLDKDTQYF.

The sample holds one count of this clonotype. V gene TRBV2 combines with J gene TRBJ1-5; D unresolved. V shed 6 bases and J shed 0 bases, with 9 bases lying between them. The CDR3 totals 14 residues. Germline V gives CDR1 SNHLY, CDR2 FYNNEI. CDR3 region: CASRERYSNQPQHF. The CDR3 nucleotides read TGTGCCAGCAGAGAACGATATAGCAATCAGCCCCAGCATTTT. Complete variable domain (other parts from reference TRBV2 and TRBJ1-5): EPEVTQTPSHQVTQMGQEVILRCVPISNHLYFYWYRQILGQKVEFLVSFYNNEISEKSEIFDDQFSVERPDGSNFTLKIRSTKLEDSAMYFCASRERYSNQPQHFGDGTRLSIL.

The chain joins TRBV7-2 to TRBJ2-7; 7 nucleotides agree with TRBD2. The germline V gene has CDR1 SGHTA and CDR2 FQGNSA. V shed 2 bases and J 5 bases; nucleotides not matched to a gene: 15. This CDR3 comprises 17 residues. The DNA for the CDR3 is TGTGCCAGCAGCTTAAGAGGGATTAGCGGGCCTTCAGACGAGCAGTACTTC. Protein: CASSLRGISGPSDEQYF.

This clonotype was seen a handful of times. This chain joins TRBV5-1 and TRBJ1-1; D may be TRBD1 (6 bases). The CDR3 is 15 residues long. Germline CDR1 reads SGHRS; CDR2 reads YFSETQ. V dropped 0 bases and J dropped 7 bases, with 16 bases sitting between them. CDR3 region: CASSLGIGQLFEAFF. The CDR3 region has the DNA TGCGCCAGCAGCTTGGGGATTGGACAGTTATTTGAAGCTTTCTTT.

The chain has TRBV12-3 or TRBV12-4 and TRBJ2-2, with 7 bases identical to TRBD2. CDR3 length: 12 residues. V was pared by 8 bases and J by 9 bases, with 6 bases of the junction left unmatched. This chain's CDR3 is CASRRERRELFF. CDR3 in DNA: TGTGCCAGCCGGCGGGAGCGCCGGGAGCTGTTTTTT.

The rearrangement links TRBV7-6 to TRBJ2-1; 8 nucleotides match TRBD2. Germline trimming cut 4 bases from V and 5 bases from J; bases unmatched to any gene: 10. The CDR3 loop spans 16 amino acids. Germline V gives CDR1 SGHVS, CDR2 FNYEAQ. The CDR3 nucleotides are TGTGCCAGCAGCTCTCTCCAAGCGGGAGCCAACAATGAGCAGTTCTTC. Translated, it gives CASSSLQAGANNEQFF.

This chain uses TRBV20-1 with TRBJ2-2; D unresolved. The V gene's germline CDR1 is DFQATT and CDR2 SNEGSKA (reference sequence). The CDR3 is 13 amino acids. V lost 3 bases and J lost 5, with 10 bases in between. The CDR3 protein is CSASHRKTGELFF. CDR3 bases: TGCAGTGCTAGCCACAGAAAGACCGGGGAGCTGTTTTTT.

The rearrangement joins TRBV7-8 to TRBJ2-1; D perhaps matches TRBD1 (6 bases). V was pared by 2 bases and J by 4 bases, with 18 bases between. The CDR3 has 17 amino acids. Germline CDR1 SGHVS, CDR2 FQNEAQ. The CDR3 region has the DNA TGTGCCAGCAGCTTACCCCGGGACACATACTCGTACAATGAGCAGTTCTTC. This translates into CASSLPRDTYSYNEQFF.

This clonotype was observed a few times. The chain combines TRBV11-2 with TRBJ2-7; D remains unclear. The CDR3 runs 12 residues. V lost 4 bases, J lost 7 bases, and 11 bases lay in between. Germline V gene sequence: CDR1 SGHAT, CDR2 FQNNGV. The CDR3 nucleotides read TGTGCCAGCAGCTCCCCTCTGTGGGAGCAGTACTTC. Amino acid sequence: CASSSPLWEQYF.

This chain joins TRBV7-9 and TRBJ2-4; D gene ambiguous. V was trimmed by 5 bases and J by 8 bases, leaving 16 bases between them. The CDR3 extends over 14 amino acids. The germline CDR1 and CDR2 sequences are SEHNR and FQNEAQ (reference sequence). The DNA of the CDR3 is TGTGCCAGCAGCCAGAGACCGCCCGGGCACATTCAGTACTTC. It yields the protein CASSQRPPGHIQYF. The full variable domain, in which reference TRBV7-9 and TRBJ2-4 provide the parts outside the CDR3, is DTGVSQNPRHKITKRGQNVTFRCDPISEHNRLYWYRQTLGQGPEFLTYFQNEAQLEKSRLLSDRFSAERPKGSFSTLEIQRTEQGDSAMYLCASSQRPPGHIQYFGAGTRLSVL.

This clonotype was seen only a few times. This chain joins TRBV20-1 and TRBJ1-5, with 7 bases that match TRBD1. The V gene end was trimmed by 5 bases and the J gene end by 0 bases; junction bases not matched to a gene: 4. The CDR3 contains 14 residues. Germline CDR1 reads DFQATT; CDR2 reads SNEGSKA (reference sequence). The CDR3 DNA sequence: TGCAGTGCTGGGAGACAGGGTAGCAATCAGCCCCAGCATTTT. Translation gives CSAGRQGSNQPQHF.